The 21 T cell receptor beta chains in this list originate from one sample, sequenced in a study of cytomegalovirus exposure and HLA in healthy donors. The table came from immunoSEQ multiplex PCR; TCRdb's copy has only in-frame clones and leaves some out. In the table there are about 64,000 clones, about 91% of which are singletons. Sequencing was carried out using PBMCs. The source is a woman between 18 and 29 years old in good health and CMV-seronegative.

The chain carries TRBV28 and TRBJ1-5; the match to TRBD1 covers 8 bases. The germline V gene encodes CDR1 MDHEN and CDR2 SYDVKM. With V trimmed by 6 bases and J by 4 bases, 5 bases remained unmatched. The length of the CDR3 is 14 residues. The DNA of the CDR3 is TGTGCCAGCAGAGGACAGGGAAAGAATCAGCCCCAGCATTTT. It translates to CASRGQGKNQPQHF. Full variable domain (remainder filled in from reference TRBV28 and TRBJ1-5): DVKVTQSSRYLVKRTGEKVFLECVQDMDHENMFWYRQDPGLGLRLIYFSYDVKMKEKGDIPEGYSVSREKKERFSLILESASTNQTSMYLCASRGQGKNQPQHFGDGTRLSIL.

This chain joins TRBV6-6 and TRBJ2-7; TRBD2 aligns across 16 bases. The V gene's germline CDR1 is MNHNY and CDR2 SVGAGI (reference sequence). V shed 4 bases and J 5 bases; nucleotides not matched to a gene: 2. The CDR3 covers 15 residues. The CDR3 DNA sequence: TGTGCCAGCAGTTTTGGGACTAGCGGGAGGGACGAGCAGTACTTC. It specifies CASSFGTSGRDEQYF.

The chain employs TRBV6-6 and TRBJ2-7, with a tentative D call TRBD2 (7 bases). Germline CDR1 MNHNY, CDR2 SVGAGI (reference sequence). V was pared by 5 bases and J by 5 bases, with 16 bases between. CDR3 length equals 14 residues. CDR3 DNA: TGTGCCAGCAGTCAAAGGGGGGGTAACCACGAGCAGTACTTC. This encodes CASSQRGGNHEQYF.

This clone was observed a single time. The chain links TRBV19 to TRBJ1-1, with 10 bases fitting TRBD1. The V gene's germline CDR1 is LNHDA and CDR2 SQIVND (reference sequence). The CDR3 spans 14 residues. The V gene end was trimmed by 3 bases and the J gene end by 4 bases; junction bases not matched to a gene: 2. The CDR3 DNA sequence: TGTGCCAGTAGTATCTGGACAGGGGGCACTGAAGCTTTCTTT. Translating gives CASSIWTGGTEAFF.

This chain links TRBV4-1 with TRBJ2-1, with 10 nucleotides matching TRBD1. Germline CDR1 MGHRA, CDR2 YSYEKL. The CDR3 runs to 14 residues. The junction had 5 bases not matched to a gene; V was cut back by 4 bases and J by 8 bases. CDR3 sequence (DNA): TGCGCCAGCAGCCTTGGACAGGGGGGCGATGAGCAGTTCTTC. It is translated as CASSLGQGGDEQFF.

V and J are TRBV18 and TRBJ1-1; D gene ambiguous. Germline values: CDR1 KGHSH, CDR2 LQKENI. The CDR3 contains 12 residues. V dropped 4 bases and J dropped 6 bases, with 9 bases sitting between them. CDR3 residues: CASSHAEAEAFF. The CDR3 coding sequence is TGTGCCAGCTCACATGCGGAGGCTGAAGCTTTCTTT.

The gene calls are TRBV28 and TRBJ2-1, with D perhaps matching TRBD1 (6 bases). This CDR3 comprises 17 residues. The germline CDR1 and CDR2 sequences are MDHEN and SYDVKM. Deletions cut 5 bases from V and 2 bases from J, with 19 bases between. CDR3 coding DNA: TGTGCCAGCAGTCCCCTATCCCTCGACAGGACCTACAATGAGCAGTTCTTC. It translates to CASSPLSLDRTYNEQFF.

The chain is built from TRBV7-9 and TRBJ1-1; tentatively, D is TRBD1 (5 bases). This CDR3 region has 13 residues. Germline V CDR1 and CDR2: SEHNR, FQNEAQ (reference sequence). Trimming cost V 3 bases and J 3 bases, with 8 bases left between them. The CDR3 DNA reads TGTGCCAGCAGCTTTAGCAGGGACACTGAAGCTTTCTTT. This gives the protein CASSFSRDTEAFF.

The rearrangement joins TRBV4-2 to TRBJ2-5; tentatively, D is TRBD1 (7 bases). CDR1 LGHNA and CDR2 YNFKEQ come from the germline V gene. This CDR3 spans 15 amino acids. V was trimmed by 2 bases and J by 4 bases, leaving 14 bases between them. In DNA, the CDR3 is TGTGCCAGCAGCCAATTTAGCCAGGGGGGAGAGACCCAGTACTTC. Protein product: CASSQFSQGGETQYF.

This clone was observed a few times. The sample holds other DNA sequences that translate to the same CDR3. The rearrangement links TRBV4-2 to TRBJ2-5; 7 bases align to TRBD1. Per the germline V gene, CDR1 is LGHNA and CDR2 is YNFKEQ. V lost 4 bases to trimming and J lost 0 bases; unmatched junction nucleotides: 5. This CDR3 has 15 residues. The CDR3 region is CASSPGTADQETQYF. The CDR3 DNA follows: TGTGCCAGCAGCCCCGGGACAGCCGACCAAGAGACCCAGTACTTC.

A few counts support this clone. The V and J genes are TRBV4-3 and TRBJ2-6; possible D gene TRBD2, 5 bases. CDR1 is LGHNA and CDR2 is YSLEER in the germline V gene. The V gene lost 4 bases and the J gene lost 2 bases, with 12 bases spanning the gap. This CDR3 is built from 16 residues. DNA of the CDR3: TGCGCCAGCAGCCCCTCTGGGGAGACTGGGGCCAACGTCCTGACTTTC. Amino acids: CASSPSGETGANVLTF.

The chain joins TRBV19 to TRBJ1-2, with 9 bases fitting TRBD1. CDR3 length equals 12 residues. Germline V CDR1 and CDR2: LNHDA, SQIVND (reference sequence). J gave up 9 bases and V 5 bases, and 4 bases lay outside the gene matches. The CDR3 loop is CASSPGQGRYTF. DNA for the CDR3: TGTGCCAGTAGTCCAGGACAGGGGCGCTACACCTTC. The whole variable domain, remainder taken from reference TRBV19 and TRBJ1-2, is DGGITQSPKYLFRKEGQNVTLSCEQNLNHDAMYWYRQDPGQGLRLIYYSQIVNDFQKGDIAEGYSVSREKKESFPLTVTSAQKNPTAFYLCASSPGQGRYTFGSGTRLTVV.

This clone occurred a few times. The chain couples TRBV6-1 to TRBJ1-2; 9 bases are shared with TRBD1. Trimming at V came to 8 bases and at J to 7 bases, leaving 8 bases not matched to a gene. The CDR3 length is 13 residues. CDR1 MNHNS and CDR2 SASEGT come from the germline V gene. Here the CDR3 reads CASEVDRGSGYTF. CDR3 coding DNA: TGTGCCAGCGAGGTGGACAGGGGATCTGGCTACACCTTC.

The chain has TRBV6-1 and TRBJ2-2; 8 bases are shared with TRBD2. Germline V gene lookup returns CDR1 MNHNS and CDR2 SASEGT. Trimming took 7 bases from V and 6 from J; bases not matched to a gene: 10. This CDR3 contains 15 residues. CDR3 sequence: CASKASGGASGELFF. CDR3 nucleotides: TGTGCCAGCAAAGCCAGCGGGGGTGCGTCCGGGGAGCTGTTTTTT.

This clone was detected only once. The V gene is TRBV30, the J gene TRBJ2-7; no clear D gene. V lost 2 bases and J 3 bases, leaving 5 bases between the germline ends. Germline lookup yields CDR1 GTSNPN and CDR2 SVGIG (reference sequence). This CDR3 is 11 amino acids long. Here the CDR3 DNA reads TGTGCCTGGAGTTCGGTCTACGAGCAGTACTTC. Protein sequence: CAWSSVYEQYF.

The V gene is TRBV27, the J gene TRBJ1-5, with 10 bases aligning to TRBD1. V shed 3 bases and J 6 bases; nucleotides not matched to a gene: 2. Per the germline V gene, CDR1 is MNHEY and CDR2 is SMNVEV (reference sequence). The length of the CDR3 is 14 residues. The CDR3 loop is CASSLDRGTQPQHF. The CDR3 DNA reads as TGTGCCAGCAGTTTGGACAGGGGGACTCAGCCCCAGCATTTT.

The chain uses TRBV29-1 and TRBJ2-3; TRBD1 is a possible D gene (5 bases). V lost 1 base and J 13 bases, leaving 12 bases between the germline ends. The CDR3 is made up of 11 amino acids. The germline V gene encodes CDR1 SQVTM and CDR2 ANQGSEA. Here the CDR3 DNA reads TGCAGCGTTGAAGGGGGCAAGGATGAGTATTTT. It is translated as CSVEGGKDEYF.

The DNA of the CDR3 is TGTGCCAGCAGCCGCGGCCCAATCGACTCCTACAATGAGCAGTTCTTC. It translates to CASSRGPIDSYNEQFF. The rearrangement links TRBV7-2 to TRBJ2-1; D unresolved. Germline V lookup: CDR1 SGHTA, CDR2 FQGNSA. Trimming pared 5 bases from V and 0 bases from J, leaving 14 bases between. The CDR3 is 16 amino acids.

CDR3 in amino acids: CASSQDYRTGVTDTQYF. Here the CDR3 DNA reads TGCGCCAGCAGCCAAGATTATCGGACAGGGGTCACAGATACGCAGTATTTT. The chain recombines TRBV4-3 with TRBJ2-3; 9 nucleotides align to TRBD1. V was pared by 0 bases and J by 2 bases, with 6 bases of the junction left unmatched. In germline, CDR1 is LGHNA, CDR2 YSLEER. This CDR3 is built from 17 residues.

This chain joins TRBV29-1 and TRBJ2-1; 8 bases are a match to TRBD2. The V segment lost 0 bases and the J segment 5 bases; nucleotides outside the gene matches: 3. The length of the CDR3 is 14 residues. The germline CDR1 and CDR2 sequences are SQVTM and ANQGSEA. The CDR3: CSVEDRGGDNEQFF. Written as DNA, the CDR3 is TGCAGCGTTGAAGATCGGGGGGGGGACAATGAGCAGTTCTTC.

This chain links TRBV7-6 with TRBJ1-5; no definite D call. The CDR3 extends over 13 amino acids. Trimming removed 3 bases at V and 0 bases at J, with 3 bases between. Germline CDR1 is SGHVS and CDR2 is FNYEAQ. The CDR3 nucleotides read TGTGCCAGCAGCTTCGGTAGCAATCAGCCCCAGCATTTT. This translates into CASSFGSNQPQHF.